Listed below are T cell receptor beta chains from one sample, sequenced in a study of cytomegalovirus exposure and HLA in healthy donors. Generated by immunoSEQ multiplex PCR, the TCRdb table keeps only in-frame clones and is missing some. The sample contains about 200,000 clones, roughly 91% of which appear only once. Sequencing was carried out using PBMCs. The receptors stem from a woman younger than 35 in good health and CMV-seropositive. CDR3s include the opening cysteine and the closing phenylalanine or tryptophan. D genes are given only for firm matches. Part of the rows lack a size; the others show once, few, many or a class for expanded clones.

.	.	TRBV4-1	TRBJ2-7	CASSQAPSGTSSYEQYF	TGCGCCAGCAGCCAGGCTCCGAGCGGGACAAGCTCCTACGAGCAGTACTTC
.	TRBD2	TRBV27	TRBJ2-1	CASSLTTSGRFYNEQFF	TGTGCCAGCAGTTTAACGACTAGCGGGAGGTTTTACAATGAGCAGTTCTTC
few	.	TRBV12-5	TRBJ1-5	CASGLNQPQHF	TGTGCTAGTGGACTAAATCAGCCCCAGCATTTT
.	.	TRBV7-2	TRBJ2-3	CASSLEHSTDTQYF	TGTGCCAGCAGCTTAGAGCACTCCACAGATACGCAGTATTTT
.	.	TRBV7-9	TRBJ1-2	CASSLRTSKGIVYGYTF	TGTGCCAGCAGCTTGAGGACTTCGAAGGGTATCGTGTATGGCTACACCTTC
.	.	TRBV7-9	TRBJ1-5	CASSYWGGQSSNQPQHF	TGTGCCAGCAGCTACTGGGGGGGGCAGAGTAGTAATCAGCCCCAGCATTTT
.	.	TRBV5-1	TRBJ2-1	CASSLQLGQFRSYNEQFF	TGCGCCAGCAGCTTGCAGCTAGGACAGTTTCGCTCCTACAATGAGCAGTTCTTC
.	.	TRBV28	TRBJ1-1	CASSLHRVVTEAFF	TGTGCCAGCAGTTTACACAGGGTGGTGACTGAAGCTTTCTTT
.	TRBD2	TRBV27	TRBJ2-5	CASSPGLAGGREETQYF	TGTGCCAGCAGTCCGGGACTAGCGGGAGGGCGTGAAGAGACCCAGTACTTC
.	.	TRBV5-1	TRBJ1-2	CASSLFGELGYTF	TGCGCCAGCAGCTTATTCGGGGAATTAGGCTACACCTTC
.	.	TRBV30	TRBJ1-1	CAWSASRLNTEAFF	TGTGCCTGGAGTGCGTCGAGGCTGAACACTGAAGCTTTCTTT
.	.	TRBV19	TRBJ1-1	CASRDRGTEAFF	TGTGCCAGTAGGGACCGGGGCACTGAAGCTTTCTTT
.	TRBD2	TRBV2	TRBJ2-3	CASAPSGVTDTQYF	TGTGCCAGCGCGCCTAGCGGGGTGACAGATACGCAGTATTTT
.	TRBD2	TRBV4-2	TRBJ2-1	CASSLSWTSGYNEQFF	TGTGCCAGCAGCCTTTCCTGGACTAGCGGCTACAATGAGCAGTTCTTC
.	TRBD1	TRBV29-1	TRBJ1-2	CSVVSQGDGYTF	TGCAGCGTTGTAAGCCAGGGGGATGGCTACACCTTC
.	.	TRBV9	TRBJ1-2	CASSVVGTTSYGYTF	TGTGCCAGCAGCGTAGTGGGGACAACATCCTATGGCTACACCTTC
.	TRBD1	TRBV29-1	TRBJ1-2	CSVGQGINYGYTF	TGCAGCGTGGGACAGGGGATTAACTATGGCTACACCTTC
.	TRBD2	TRBV27	TRBJ2-7	CASSSHLGREGRREQYF	TGTGCCAGCAGCTCCCATCTTGGGCGGGAGGGCCGAAGAGAGCAGTACTTC
.	TRBD1	TRBV5-1	TRBJ1-3	CASSSRTGQDATIYF	TGCGCCAGCAGCTCGCGGACAGGCCAAGATGCCACCATATATTTT
.	TRBD1	TRBV5-1	TRBJ2-1	CASSFETGTEYNEQFF	TGCGCCAGCAGCTTCGAAACCGGGACAGAGTACAATGAGCAGTTCTTC
.	TRBD1	TRBV7-9	TRBJ2-3	CASSSSSGTVVTDTQYF	TGTGCCAGCAGCTCATCATCCGGGACAGTCGTCACAGATACGCAGTATTTT
.	TRBD2	TRBV15	TRBJ2-7	CATSTGTSPYYEQYF	TGTGCCACCAGCACAGGGACTAGCCCTTACTACGAGCAGTACTTC
once	.	TRBV28	TRBJ2-7	CASFFPSSYEQYF	TGTGCCAGCTTCTTTCCCTCTTCCTACGAGCAGTACTTC
.	.	TRBV15	TRBJ2-1	CATSRRGGTYNEQFF	TGTGCCACCAGCAGACGTGGCGGGACCTACAATGAGCAGTTCTTC
.	.	TRBV10-3	TRBJ2-5	CAITDTVGSGETQYF	TGTGCCATCACCGACACAGTAGGGTCGGGGGAGACCCAGTACTTC
.	TRBD2	TRBV6-5	TRBJ2-3	CASSRTSVSTDTQYF	TGTGCCAGCAGCAGGACTAGCGTTAGCACAGATACGCAGTATTTT
.	TRBD1	TRBV10-3	TRBJ1-2	CAISETSGTAIRGYGYTF	TGTGCCATCAGTGAGACCTCGGGGACAGCGATCCGGGGCTATGGCTACACCTTC
.	TRBD2	TRBV2	TRBJ2-7	CASRRGEAYEQYF	TGTGCCAGTCGGCGGGGGGAAGCCTACGAGCAGTACTTC
.	.	TRBV5-4	TRBJ1-1	CASSLTGGRIEAFF	TGTGCCAGCAGCTTGACGGGGGGCCGGATTGAAGCTTTCTTT
once	TRBD1	TRBV9	TRBJ2-3	CASSLRTGGGDTQYF	TGTGCCAGCAGCCTTCGGACAGGGGGAGGAGATACGCAGTATTTT
.	.	TRBV4-1	TRBJ2-7	CASSQGFAGSYEQYF	TGCGCCAGCAGCCAAGGCTTCGCGGGATCCTACGAGCAGTACTTC
.	.	TRBV27	TRBJ1-5	CASSLGGDQPQHF	TGTGCCAGCAGTTTAGGAGGGGACCAGCCCCAGCATTTT
.	TRBD1	TRBV27	TRBJ2-3	CASSRQGPRNTDTQYF	TGTGCCAGCAGTAGACAGGGTCCAAGAAACACAGATACGCAGTATTTT
.	.	TRBV7-2	TRBJ1-3	CASSRRMISGNTIYF	TGTGCCAGCAGCCGGAGGATGATATCTGGAAACACCATATATTTT
.	.	TRBV27	TRBJ1-2	CASSRRGTPNYGYTF	TGTGCCAGCAGTCGGCGGGGAACCCCTAACTATGGCTACACCTTC
.	.	TRBV5-5	TRBJ2-7	CASSLGQGLGEQYF	TGTGCCAGCAGCTTGGGTCAGGGATTAGGGGAGCAGTACTTC
few	.	TRBV7-3	TRBJ2-1	CASSREIYNEQFF	TGTGCCAGCAGCCGCGAGATTTACAATGAGCAGTTCTTC
.	.	TRBV9	TRBJ2-2	CASSAPGGELFF	TGTGCCAGCAGCGCCCCGGGGGGGGAGCTGTTTTTT
.	.	TRBV6-5	TRBJ2-2	CASIGQTNTGELFF	TGTGCCAGCATTGGTCAGACGAACACCGGGGAGCTGTTTTTT
.	.	TRBV6-5	TRBJ2-7	CASSRGSPHEQYF	TGTGCCAGCAGTCGAGGGTCCCCCCACGAGCAGTACTTC
.	TRBD2	TRBV9	TRBJ2-3	CASSPRAGTSNTDTQYF	TGTGCCAGCAGCCCTCGGGCCGGGACTAGCAACACAGATACGCAGTATTTT
.	.	TRBV7-3	TRBJ2-7	CASSPGGGYEQYF	TGTGCCAGCAGCCCCGGAGGTGGATACGAGCAGTACTTC
.	.	TRBV15	TRBJ2-7	CATKRGNRVYEQYF	TGTGCCACCAAACGGGGTAACAGGGTATACGAGCAGTACTTC
once	TRBD2	TRBV11-2	TRBJ2-7	CASSPPPIAGTYEQYF	TGTGCCAGCAGCCCTCCCCCAATAGCGGGAACGTACGAGCAGTACTTC
once	TRBD1	TRBV2	TRBJ2-1	CASRLDRGYNEQFF	TGTGCCAGCAGATTAGACAGGGGGTACAATGAGCAGTTCTTC
.	TRBD1	TRBV5-1	TRBJ1-2	CASSGGTGVFHGYTF	TGCGCCAGCAGCGGCGGGACAGGGGTTTTCCATGGCTACACCTTC
.	.	TRBV2	TRBJ1-5	CASSDVVERENSFYQPQHF	TGTGCCAGCAGTGACGTAGTCGAAAGGGAGAACTCTTTCTATCAGCCCCAGCATTTT
.	.	TRBV27	TRBJ1-3	CASSPRSGKTLGNTIYF	TGTGCCAGCAGTCCGCGTTCGGGAAAAACGCTAGGAAACACCATATATTTT
.	TRBD2	TRBV14	TRBJ2-7	CASSLLGEGTYEQYF	TGTGCCAGCAGCCTGCTGGGGGAGGGCACCTACGAGCAGTACTTC
.	TRBD1	TRBV28	TRBJ1-5	CATSDRAKPQHF	TGTGCCACATCCGACAGGGCGAAGCCCCAGCATTTT
.	TRBD1	TRBV9	TRBJ1-2	CASSVATAGGGYTF	TGTGCCAGCAGCGTAGCTACGGCAGGGGGCGGCTACACCTTC